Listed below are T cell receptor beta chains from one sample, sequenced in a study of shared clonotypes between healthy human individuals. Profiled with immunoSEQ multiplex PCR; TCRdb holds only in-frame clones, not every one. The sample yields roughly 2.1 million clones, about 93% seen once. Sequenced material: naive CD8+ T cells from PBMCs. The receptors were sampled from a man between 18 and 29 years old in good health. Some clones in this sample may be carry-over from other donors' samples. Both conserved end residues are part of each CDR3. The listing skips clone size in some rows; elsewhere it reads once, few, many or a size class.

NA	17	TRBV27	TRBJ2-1	CASSLDRGLAGSNEQFF
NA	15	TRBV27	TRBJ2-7	CASRETALSSYEQYF
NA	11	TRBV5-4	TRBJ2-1	CASSSQGEQFF
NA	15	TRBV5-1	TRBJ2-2	CASTKGRLNTGELFF
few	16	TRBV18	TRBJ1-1	CASSPPGVRINTEAFF
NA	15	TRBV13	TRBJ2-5	CASTSSDTHQETQYF
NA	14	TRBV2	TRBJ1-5	CASSVGSLNQPQHF
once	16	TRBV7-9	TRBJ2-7	CASSPTSGRGLREQYF
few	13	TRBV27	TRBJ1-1	CASSLSVNTEAFF
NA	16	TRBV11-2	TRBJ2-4	CASSLGPGTGSNIQYF
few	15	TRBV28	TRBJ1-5	CASSLRARLNQPQHF
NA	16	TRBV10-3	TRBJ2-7	CAISFDGTADSYEQYF
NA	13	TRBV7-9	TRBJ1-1	CASSSDGPSGAFF
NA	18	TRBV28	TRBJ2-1	CASSFRQTIAVLDNEQFF
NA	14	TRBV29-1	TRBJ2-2	CSVVGTGNTGELFF
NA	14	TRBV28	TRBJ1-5	CASSVRRSNQPQHF
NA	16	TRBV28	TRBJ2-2	CASTSPGLGATGELFF
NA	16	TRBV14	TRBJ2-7	CASSQVGTANPYEQYF
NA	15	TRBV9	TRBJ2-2	CASSVGRMSAGELFF
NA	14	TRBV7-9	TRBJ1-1	CATSGPLRSTEAFF
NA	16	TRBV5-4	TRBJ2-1	CASSLRREKAGSEQFF
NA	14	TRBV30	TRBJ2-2	CAWSVGGNTGELFF
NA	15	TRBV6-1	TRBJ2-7	CASKTKGRGAYEQYF
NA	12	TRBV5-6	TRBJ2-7	CASSLGNYEQYF
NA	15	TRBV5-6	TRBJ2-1	CASSLGSGSWYEQFF
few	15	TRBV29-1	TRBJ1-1	CSVGFEGRLVTEAFF
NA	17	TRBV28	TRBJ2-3	CASSPGYGAYSTDTQYF
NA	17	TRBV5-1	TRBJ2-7	CASSLSRVSGGAYEQYF
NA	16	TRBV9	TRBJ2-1	CASSVVAGVNYNEQFF
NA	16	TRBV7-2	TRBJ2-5	CASSLELAGGSETQYF
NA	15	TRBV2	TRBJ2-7	CASSGQTSGLYEQYF
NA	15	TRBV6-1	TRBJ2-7	CASRPGRISSYEQYF
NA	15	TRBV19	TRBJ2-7	CASSIGRGYSYEQYF
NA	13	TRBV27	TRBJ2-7	CASSGQVAFEQYF
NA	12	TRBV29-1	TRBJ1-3	CSVVYSGNTIYF
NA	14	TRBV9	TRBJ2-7	CASSRAGVPYEQYF
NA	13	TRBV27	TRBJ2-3	CASSLYWGDTQYF
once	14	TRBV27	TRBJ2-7	CASSAGLGTYEQYF
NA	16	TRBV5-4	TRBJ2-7	CASSSPPGRVDYEQYF
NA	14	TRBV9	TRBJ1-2	CASSPGQGAMGYTF
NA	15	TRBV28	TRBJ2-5	CASRRGSGRLETQYF
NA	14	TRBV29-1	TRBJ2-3	CSVGGLGFADTQYF
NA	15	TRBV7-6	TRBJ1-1	CASSSRDRVSTEAFF
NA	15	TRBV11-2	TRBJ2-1	CASSASSGSIDEQFF
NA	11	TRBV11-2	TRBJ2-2	CASSLSGELFF